These 20 T cell receptor beta chains were sequenced from one sample in a study of shared clonotypes between healthy human individuals. Profiling relied on immunoSEQ multiplex PCR, and the TCRdb table lists in-frame clones only, not all of them. Of about 2 million clones in the sample, about 95% are singletons; the top ten hold 1% to 1.5%. Terminally differentiated effector memory CD45RA+ cells were excluded by CCR7 positive selection of CD45RO-negative cells. Source material: naive CD8+ T cells sorted from blood. The receptors originated from a man between 18 and 35 years old in good health.

This chain connects TRBV5-3 to TRBJ2-1; 9 bases are shared with TRBD2. TRBV5-3 is filed as an ORF, its function uncertain. The junction had 10 bases not matched to a gene; V was cut back by 4 bases and J by 8 bases. The CDR3 runs 15 residues. The CDR3 region is CARSGIAGVVYEQFF. The DNA of the CDR3 is TGTGCCAGAAGCGGAATAGCGGGAGTTGTCTATGAGCAGTTCTTC.

The rearrangement links TRBV4-1 to TRBJ2-7; the D gene could be TRBD1 or TRBD2 (5 bases each). The CDR3 totals 15 residues. V lost 1 base, J lost 5 bases, and 15 bases lay in between. Germline assignment: CDR1 MGHRA and CDR2 YSYEKL. The CDR3 DNA follows: TGCGCCAGCAGCCAAGGTGCTTTGTTGGGGGACGAGCAGTACTTC. Translated, it gives CASSQGALLGDEQYF.

The sample holds one count of this clone. The CDR3 DNA reads as TGTGCCAGCAGCCAAGTTTATAACACAGATACGCAGTATTTT. Encoded protein: CASSQVYNTDTQYF. The genes are TRBV14 and TRBJ2-3, with D uncertain. Germline V CDR1 and CDR2: SGHDN, FVKESK. The CDR3 spans 14 residues. V shed 1 base and J shed 2 bases, with 7 bases lying between them.

This chain links TRBV4-1 with TRBJ1-5; 8 bases agree with TRBD1. Trimming at V came to 4 bases and at J to 1 base, leaving 6 bases not matched to a gene. The length of the CDR3 is 16 residues. CDR1 MGHRA and CDR2 YSYEKL come from the germline V gene. CDR3 in DNA: TGCGCCAGCAGCCCCCAAGGACAGGGCAGCAATCAGCCCCAGCATTTT. Translation gives CASSPQGQGSNQPQHF.

J is TRBJ1-1 and V is TRBV6-1; no clear D. CDR3 length equals 15 residues. V gave up 0 bases and J gave up 5 bases, with 13 bases separating them. Germline CDR1 reads MNHNS; CDR2 reads SASEGT. CDR3 amino acids: CASSEAPGGSTEAFF. Written as DNA, the CDR3 is TGTGCCAGCAGTGAAGCTCCCGGCGGGTCGACTGAAGCTTTCTTT.

The chain carries TRBV5-1 and TRBJ2-7, with TRBD1 matching over 7 bases. With 4 bases clipped from V and 2 bases from J, the junction kept 9 bases outside the gene matches. From germline, CDR1 is SGHRS and CDR2 YFSETQ. The CDR3 is 15 residues long. CDR3 nucleotide sequence: TGCGCCAGCAGCCTAGGACAGGTCCACCCCTACGAGCAGTACTTC. This translates into CASSLGQVHPYEQYF.

The V call is TRBV4-3, the J call TRBJ2-1; possible D gene TRBD2, 5 bases. Trimming shortened V by 1 base and J by 0 bases, and 16 bases separated the two germline ends. CDR3 length: 18 residues. CDR1 is LGHNA and CDR2 is YSLEER in the germline V gene. CDR3 protein: CASSQVSLASGSYNEQFF. The CDR3 DNA is TGCGCCAGCAGCCAAGTCTCGCTAGCTTCGGGCTCCTACAATGAGCAGTTCTTC.

The chain is built from TRBV10-3 and TRBJ1-1; D call uncertain. There are 14 residues in the CDR3. Between the trimmed V and J ends, which lost 6 bases and 0 bases, there was a span of 11 bases. Germline-derived CDR1 and CDR2 are ENHRY and SYGVKD. This CDR3 reads CAIRPDGVNTEAFF. In DNA form, the CDR3 reads TGTGCCATCAGACCCGACGGGGTGAACACTGAAGCTTTCTTT.

Regarding this clone: Other DNA sequences within the sample encode an identical CDR3. The rearrangement joins TRBV4-1 to TRBJ2-7; D unresolved. Germline CDR1 MGHRA, CDR2 YSYEKL. V was trimmed by 0 bases and J by 2 bases, leaving 5 bases between them. The CDR3 extends over 13 amino acids. The CDR3 protein is CASSQESAYEQYF. The CDR3 nucleotides read TGCGCCAGCAGCCAAGAGTCGGCCTACGAGCAGTACTTC.

The V gene is TRBV29-1, the J gene TRBJ2-5, with D uncertain. In germline, CDR1 is SQVTM, CDR2 ANQGSEA. Trimming removed 7 bases at V and 5 bases at J, with 8 bases between. CDR3 size: 10 residues. CDR3 bases: TGCAGCGCCGAAGGGGAGACCCAGTACTTC. Encoded protein: CSAEGETQYF.

The rearrangement uses TRBV4-1 and TRBJ2-1; 13 bases map to TRBD2. The CDR3 spans 17 residues. J was trimmed by 4 bases and V by 1 base; bases with no gene match: 4. Looked up from germline, CDR1 is MGHRA and CDR2 is YSYEKL. The CDR3 here is CASSQGLTSGRYNEQFF. CDR3 nucleotide sequence: TGCGCCAGCAGCCAAGGCCTGACTAGCGGGAGGTACAATGAGCAGTTCTTC.

The V call is TRBV11-2, the J call TRBJ1-2; D is undetermined. CDR1 and CDR2 (germline): SGHAT, FQNNGV. The V end lost 5 bases, the J end lost 4 bases, and 17 bases lay between the germline ends. CDR3 length: 15 residues. The CDR3 sequence: CASSLTDSGLYGYTF. As DNA, the CDR3 is TGTGCCAGCAGCCTCACGGATTCCGGGCTCTATGGCTACACCTTC.

The CDR3 DNA sequence: TGCGCCAGCAGCCGTGCAGGGGACGGTGAAAAACTGTTTTTT. Its protein product is CASSRAGDGEKLFF. The chain couples TRBV4-3 to TRBJ1-4; D possibly corresponds to TRBD1 (6 bases). V was shortened by 4 bases and J by 7 bases, with 13 bases between the two germline ends. Germline lookup yields CDR1 LGHNA and CDR2 YSLEER. This CDR3 spans 14 amino acids.

This chain uses TRBV7-9 with TRBJ1-1; TRBD1 agrees at 11 bases. The CDR3 contains 16 residues. Germline loops: CDR1 SEHNR, CDR2 FQNEAQ (reference sequence). The V segment lost 5 bases and the J segment 3 bases; nucleotides outside the gene matches: 8. The CDR3 coding sequence is TGTGCCAGCAGCCCCTCACCGGGACAGGGGGACACTGAAGCTTTCTTT. Its translation: CASSPSPGQGDTEAFF.

In this sample, this clone turned up once. Other nucleotide sequences in the sample specify the same CDR3. The chain links TRBV7-2 to TRBJ2-7, with D unresolved. The CDR3 runs to 12 residues. Germline V gene lookup returns CDR1 SGHTA and CDR2 FQGNSA. Trimming pared 3 bases from V and 3 bases from J, leaving 6 bases between. The CDR3 sequence is CASSFTGYEQYF. In DNA form, the CDR3 reads TGTGCCAGCAGCTTCACTGGCTACGAGCAGTACTTC.

Here the CDR3 reads CASSPGGGADGYTF. CDR3 bases: TGTGCCAGCAGCCCCGGGGGGGGCGCGGATGGCTACACCTTC. The chain is built from TRBV11-2 and TRBJ1-2; D is possibly TRBD1 (6 bases). V gave up 5 bases and J gave up 6 bases, with 16 bases separating them. This CDR3 region has 14 residues. Per the germline V gene, CDR1 is SGHAT and CDR2 is FQNNGV.

This chain connects TRBV28 to TRBJ1-5; TRBD1 matches 7 bases. Germline V gives CDR1 MDHEN, CDR2 SYDVKM. V shed 6 bases and J 2 bases; nucleotides not matched to a gene: 10. The CDR3 contains 16 residues. The CDR3 here is CASRGPRQGGNQPQHF. CDR3 bases: TGTGCCAGCAGGGGCCCTCGACAGGGTGGCAATCAGCCCCAGCATTTT.

The chain is built from TRBV5-1 and TRBJ1-1, with unresolved D. The germline gives CDR1 SGHRS, CDR2 YFSETQ. V was pared by 2 bases and J by 2 bases, with 7 bases between. The CDR3 loop spans 13 amino acids. Written as DNA, the CDR3 is TGCGCCAGCAGCTTCCACAGTAACACTGAAGCTTTCTTT. The encoded protein is CASSFHSNTEAFF.

This sequence joins TRBV9 and TRBJ2-7, with a weak D call TRBD2 (5 bases). Germline lookup yields CDR1 SGDLS and CDR2 YYNGEE. The CDR3 contains 15 residues. The V end lost 4 bases, the J end lost 5 bases, and 19 bases lay between the germline ends. The CDR3 region is CASSHSGSGIDEQYF. The CDR3 DNA reads TGTGCCAGCAGCCACTCGGGGAGTGGGATCGACGAGCAGTACTTC.

The rearrangement uses TRBV13 and TRBJ2-7; 9 bases are shared with TRBD2. The germline CDR1 and CDR2 sequences are PRHDT and FYEKMQ (reference sequence). This CDR3 contains 15 residues. Losses at the gene ends were 5 bases for V and 5 bases for J; bases not matched to a gene: 10. CDR3 bases: TGTGCCAGCAGCCCTGTTGAGCGGGGGGTTGACGAGCAGTACTTC. Its translation is CASSPVERGVDEQYF. The whole variable domain, remainder taken from reference TRBV13 and TRBJ2-7, is AAGVIQSPRHLIKEKRETATLKCYPIPRHDTVYWYQQGPGQDPQFLISFYEKMQSDKGSIPDRFSAQQFSDYHSELNMSSLELGDSALYFCASSPVERGVDEQYFGPGTRLTVT.